These 25 T cell receptor beta chains originate from one sample sequenced in a study of radiotherapy plus CTLA-4 blockade in lung cancer. The table came from immunoSEQ multiplex PCR; TCRdb's copy has only in-frame clones and leaves some out. The table shows around 59,000 clones, with around 68% occurring only once. Here the sequenced sample was peripheral blood, taken from a patient treated with radiotherapy plus ipilimumab. The receptors shown here come from a human donor with non-small cell lung cancer whose response to radiotherapy plus ipilimumab could not be evaluated.

Details on this clone: Within the sample, other DNA sequences also encode this same CDR3. V and J are TRBV6-5 and TRBJ2-1; D might be TRBD2 (7 bases). V was shortened by 6 bases and J by 4 bases, with 16 bases between the two germline ends. There are 15 residues in the CDR3. Per germline, CDR1 MNHEY and CDR2 SVGAGI. The CDR3 DNA is TGTGCCAGCAGCCGCGGGGGCCCCTCTTACAATGAGCAGTTCTTC. Protein sequence: CASSRGGPSYNEQFF.

This rearrangement joins TRBV11-3 to TRBJ2-7; D remains ambiguous. CDR3 length: 13 amino acids. Between the trimmed V and J ends, which lost 3 bases and 6 bases, there was a span of 12 bases. Germline V CDR1 and CDR2: SGHNT, YENEEA. CDR3 in DNA: TGTGCCAGCAGCTTCCTTAGTACGGGCGAGCAGTACTTC. Translating gives CASSFLSTGEQYF.

The chain uses TRBV6-5 and TRBJ1-2; perhaps TRBD1 as D (5 bases). Trimming took off 0 bases at V and 7 bases at J, with 15 bases between the two ends. Germline V gives CDR1 MNHEY, CDR2 SVGAGI. This CDR3 contains 15 residues. The CDR3 region is CASSYSGRRVGGYTF. The CDR3 DNA sequence: TGTGCCAGCAGTTACTCGGGTCGCAGGGTGGGTGGCTACACCTTC.

This chain links TRBV11-2 with TRBJ1-2; D is perhaps TRBD1 (6 bases). Germline CDR1 and CDR2: SGHAT and FQNNGV. Trimming stripped 3 bases from V and 4 bases from J, with 12 bases between. This CDR3 spans 14 amino acids. The CDR3 DNA is TGTGCCAGCAGCTTTGTCAGGGGAATCTATGGCTACACCTTC. As protein: CASSFVRGIYGYTF.

The J gene is TRBJ2-2, the V gene TRBV10-1, with 13 bases matching TRBD2. CDR1 is WNHNN, CDR2 SYGVQD, per germline (reference sequence). CDR3 size: 15 residues. After removal of 5 bases from V and 5 bases from J, the junction contained 2 bases not matched to a gene. The CDR3 coding sequence is TGCGCCAGCAGTCGACTAGCGGGAGGTACCGGGGAGCTGTTTTTT. Its protein product is CASSRLAGGTGELFF.

J is TRBJ2-2 and V is TRBV5-1; weak D call: TRBD2 (6 bases). Germline CDR1 SGHRS, CDR2 YFSETQ. This CDR3 is 14 amino acids long. Trimming pared 3 bases from V and 1 base from J, leaving 7 bases between. The CDR3 region is CASSWRGNTGELFF. The CDR3 bases are TGCGCCAGCAGCTGGAGGGGGAACACCGGGGAGCTGTTTTTT.

This clone was seen a few times. The chain has TRBV4-2 and TRBJ1-4, with TRBD1 as a possible D gene (6 bases). The germline V gene has CDR1 LGHNA and CDR2 YNFKEQ. V gave up 2 bases and J gave up 4 bases, with 14 bases separating them. This CDR3 is built from 16 residues. CDR3 amino acids: CASSQSGQGSNEKLFF. The CDR3 DNA sequence: TGTGCCAGCAGCCAAAGTGGGCAGGGGAGTAATGAAAAACTGTTTTTT.

In this sample, this clone turned up once. The chain joins TRBV7-2 to TRBJ1-2; D is unclear. CDR1 and CDR2 from the germline V gene are SGHTA and FQGNSA. V lost 2 bases to trimming and J lost 0 bases, with 7 bases between them. The CDR3 spans 14 residues. DNA of the CDR3: TGTGCCAGCAGCTTAAAAGAGACTAACTATGGCTACACCTTC. It codes for CASSLKETNYGYTF.

This clone turned up a few times. The chain carries TRBV11-3 and TRBJ2-3; 8 bases are a match to TRBD1. The V gene end was trimmed by 6 bases and the J gene end by 4 bases; junction bases not matched to a gene: 6. CDR3 length equals 14 residues. Germline CDR1 SGHNT, CDR2 YENEEA. CDR3 loop: CASSLRQGSDTQYF. The CDR3 nucleotides read TGTGCCAGCAGTCTCAGACAGGGGTCAGATACGCAGTATTTT.

This sequence joins TRBV4-2 and TRBJ2-1; TRBD2 agrees at 12 bases. Trimming took 2 bases from V and 0 from J; bases not matched to a gene: 11. Germline CDR1 and CDR2: LGHNA and YNFKEQ. The CDR3 covers 20 residues. The CDR3 DNA is TGTGCCAGCAGCCAACCGGGACTAGCGGGTTTTGGAAGCTCCTACAATGAGCAGTTCTTC. It specifies CASSQPGLAGFGSSYNEQFF.

The chain recombines TRBV2 with TRBJ2-2, with D tentatively TRBD2 (5 bases). This CDR3 is built from 13 residues. Germline V gives CDR1 SNHLY, CDR2 FYNNEI. Trimming removed 4 bases at V and 7 bases at J, with 10 bases between. The chain's CDR3 is CASSGTSFGELFF. The CDR3 DNA reads as TGTGCCAGCAGTGGGACTTCCTTCGGGGAGCTGTTTTTT.

The V gene is TRBV27, the J gene TRBJ1-1; no clear D gene. The V and J ends lost 6 bases and 1 base respectively, with 18 bases between them. CDR3 size: 16 residues. The V gene's germline CDR1 is MNHEY and CDR2 SMNVEV (reference sequence). The CDR3 sequence: CASRPSVGESNTEAFF. The CDR3 DNA reads as TGTGCCAGCAGACCCTCGGTCGGAGAATCGAACACTGAAGCTTTCTTT.

The chain combines TRBV6-5 with TRBJ1-4, with 7 bases that match TRBD1. The CDR3 is 14 amino acids. V was pared by 7 bases and J by 2 bases, with 4 bases of the junction left unmatched. CDR1 and CDR2 from the germline V gene are MNHEY and SVGAGI. For the CDR3, the DNA is TGTGCCAGCACCCCGACAGGGACTAATGAAAAACTGTTTTTT. Protein sequence: CASTPTGTNEKLFF.

The rearrangement uses TRBV28 and TRBJ1-6; TRBD1 agrees at 8 bases. This CDR3 is built from 15 residues. CDR1 is MDHEN, CDR2 SYDVKM, per germline. Trimming at V came to 1 base and at J to 10 bases, leaving 6 bases not matched to a gene. This CDR3 is CASSLSRTGISPLHF. The DNA of the CDR3 is TGTGCCAGCAGTTTATCGAGGACAGGGATCTCACCCCTCCACTTT.

The rearrangement uses TRBV27 and TRBJ2-7; TRBD2 is a possible D gene (6 bases). This CDR3 contains 13 residues. V was pared by 8 bases and J by 4 bases, with 15 bases between. In germline, CDR1 is MNHEY, CDR2 SMNVEV (reference sequence). DNA of the CDR3: TGTGCCAGCGGCCTTGCGGGGTTTTACGAGCAGTACTTC. Encoded protein: CASGLAGFYEQYF.

The chain carries TRBV10-2 and TRBJ2-7; D might be TRBD2 (6 bases). This CDR3 is built from 15 residues. V was clipped by 8 bases and J by 7 bases, with 24 bases between them. The germline CDR1 and CDR2 sequences are WSHSY and SAAADI. CDR3 DNA sequence: TGCGCCAGCTCAGAAAGGGACTGGGTATCGGTGGAGCAGTACTTC. Translation: CASSERDWVSVEQYF.

This rearrangement joins TRBV7-8 to TRBJ2-7; 7 nucleotides match TRBD2. V was pared by 6 bases and J by 3 bases, with 5 bases of the junction left unmatched. This CDR3 contains 13 residues. Per germline, CDR1 SGHVS and CDR2 FQNEAQ. CDR3: CASRWTGGYEQYF. Here the CDR3 DNA reads TGTGCCAGCAGGTGGACGGGGGGCTACGAGCAGTACTTC.

This clone has more than one count but fewer than ten. This chain links TRBV7-2 with TRBJ2-7, with 8 bases aligning to TRBD2. Germline assignment: CDR1 SGHTA and CDR2 FQGNSA. This CDR3 region has 16 residues. V lost 4 bases, J lost 2 bases, and 10 bases stayed unmatched. The CDR3 region is CASSYLFSGKTYEQYF. The CDR3 nucleotides are TGTGCCAGCAGCTACTTATTTAGCGGGAAGACCTACGAGCAGTACTTC.

The CDR3 bases are TGTGCCAGCAAAGTCGGCGGCGGGAGGGAAGGCGAGCAGTACTTC. This codes for CASKVGGGREGEQYF. The rearrangement uses TRBV5-4 and TRBJ2-7; 9 nucleotides align to TRBD2. V gave up 6 bases and J gave up 6 bases; unmatched junction bases: 13. Germline loops: CDR1 SGHNT, CDR2 YYREEE (reference sequence). The CDR3 is 15 residues long.

The chain combines TRBV13 with TRBJ2-5; D may be TRBD1 (7 bases). V lost 5 bases and J 0 bases, leaving 16 bases between the germline ends. Germline loops: CDR1 PRHDT, CDR2 FYEKMQ (reference sequence). This CDR3 has 16 residues. Here the CDR3 DNA reads TGTGCCAGCAGCCTCCTCGCAGGGGGGTACCAAGAGACCCAGTACTTC. Protein sequence: CASSLLAGGYQETQYF.

The V gene is TRBV6-6, the J gene TRBJ1-6, with unresolved D. CDR1 is MNHNY and CDR2 is SVGAGI in the germline V gene (reference sequence). This CDR3 has 14 residues. Trimming took off 5 bases at V and 5 bases at J, with 10 bases between the two ends. The CDR3 DNA reads TGTGCCAGCAGTGAGGATACGAATAATTCACCCCTCCACTTT. Translated, it gives CASSEDTNNSPLHF.

This clone was counted a single time. This chain uses TRBV5-1 with TRBJ1-5; 9 bases line up with TRBD1. The CDR3 runs to 18 residues. CDR1 and CDR2 (germline): SGHRS, YFSETQ. After removal of 1 base from V and 2 bases from J, the junction contained 10 bases not matched to a gene. The CDR3 loop reads CASSLSGTGKVGNQPQHF. The CDR3 DNA reads as TGCGCCAGCAGCTTGTCAGGGACAGGGAAGGTCGGCAATCAGCCCCAGCATTTT.

The J gene is TRBJ1-1, the V gene TRBV4-3; D is unresolved. This CDR3 region has 14 residues. V shed 1 base and J shed 4 bases, with 10 bases lying between them. Germline values: CDR1 LGHNA, CDR2 YSLEER. The CDR3 spells CASSQGLPGTEAFF. As DNA, the CDR3 is TGCGCCAGCAGCCAAGGACTGCCCGGCACTGAAGCTTTCTTT.

This rearrangement joins TRBV7-2 to TRBJ2-7; TRBD1 is a possible D gene (5 bases). Germline V gives CDR1 SGHTA, CDR2 FQGNSA. Trimming stripped 3 bases from V and 3 bases from J, with 9 bases between. This CDR3 is built from 13 residues. The CDR3 DNA follows: TGTGCCAGCAGCTTGGGGCAGTACTACGAGCAGTACTTC. As protein: CASSLGQYYEQYF.

The J gene is TRBJ1-4, the V gene TRBV6-1; 10 nucleotides match TRBD1. The V and J ends lost 4 bases and 6 bases, in that order; junction bases with no gene match: 5. CDR1 is MNHNS, CDR2 SASEGT, per germline. This CDR3 region has 15 residues. The CDR3 here is CASSARDRGYEKLFF. CDR3 nucleotides: TGTGCCAGCAGTGCGCGGGACAGGGGATATGAAAAACTGTTTTTT.